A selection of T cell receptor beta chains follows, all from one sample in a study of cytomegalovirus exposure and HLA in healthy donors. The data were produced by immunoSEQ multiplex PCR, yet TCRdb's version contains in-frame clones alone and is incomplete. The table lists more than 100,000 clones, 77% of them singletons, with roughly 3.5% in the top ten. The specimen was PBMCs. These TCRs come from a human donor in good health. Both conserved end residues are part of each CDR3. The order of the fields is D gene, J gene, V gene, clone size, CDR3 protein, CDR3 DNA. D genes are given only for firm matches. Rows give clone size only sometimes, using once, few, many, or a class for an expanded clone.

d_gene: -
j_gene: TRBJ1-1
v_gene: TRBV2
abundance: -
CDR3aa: CASRGGTGISGTEAFF
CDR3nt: TGTGCCAGCAGGGGTGGTACAGGTATAAGTGGCACTGAAGCTTTCTTT

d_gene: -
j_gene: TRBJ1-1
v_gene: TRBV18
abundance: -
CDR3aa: CASSPVEGAEAFF
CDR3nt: TGTGCCAGCTCACCAGTGGAAGGAGCCGAAGCTTTCTTT

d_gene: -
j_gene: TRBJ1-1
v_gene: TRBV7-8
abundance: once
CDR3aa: CASSPWYGTEAFF
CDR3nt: TGTGCCAGCAGCCCCTGGTACGGCACTGAAGCTTTCTTT

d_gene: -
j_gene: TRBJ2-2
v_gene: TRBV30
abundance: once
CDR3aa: CAWVPGRDIAATGELFF
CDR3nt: TGTGCCTGGGTGCCGGGGAGGGACATCGCCGCCACCGGGGAGCTGTTTTTT

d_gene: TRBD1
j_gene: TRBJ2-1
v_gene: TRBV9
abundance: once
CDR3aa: CASSAYRQGSYNEQFF
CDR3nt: TGTGCCAGCAGCGCTTATAGACAGGGCTCCTACAATGAGCAGTTCTTC

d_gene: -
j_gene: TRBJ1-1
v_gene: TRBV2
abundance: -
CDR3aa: CASSDRVSPPEAFF
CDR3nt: TGTGCCAGCAGTGACAGGGTTTCTCCCCCTGAAGCTTTCTTT

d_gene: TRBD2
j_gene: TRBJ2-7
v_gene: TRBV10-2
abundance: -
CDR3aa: CASSPSSGGFYEQYF
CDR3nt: TGCGCCAGCAGTCCTTCTAGCGGGGGGTTCTACGAGCAGTACTTC

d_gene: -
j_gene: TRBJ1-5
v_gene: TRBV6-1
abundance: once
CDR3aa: CASSPETRTNQPQHF
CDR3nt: TGTGCCAGCAGTCCTGAGACTCGGACTAATCAGCCCCAGCATTTT

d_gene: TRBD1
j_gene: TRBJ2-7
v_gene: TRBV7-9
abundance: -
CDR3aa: CASSLGTGVFYEQYF
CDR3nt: TGTGCCAGCAGCTTAGGGACAGGGGTCTTCTACGAGCAGTACTTC

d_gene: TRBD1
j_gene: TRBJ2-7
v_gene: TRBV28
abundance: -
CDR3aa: CARRTGSPEQYF
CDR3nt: TGTGCCAGGCGGACAGGGAGCCCCGAGCAGTACTTC

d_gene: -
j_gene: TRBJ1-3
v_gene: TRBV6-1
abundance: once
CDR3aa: CASSGQISGNTIYF
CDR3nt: TGTGCCAGCAGTGGACAGATCTCTGGAAACACCATATATTTT

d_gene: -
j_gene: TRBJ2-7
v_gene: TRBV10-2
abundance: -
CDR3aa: CASSEEGVYEQYF
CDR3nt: TGCGCCAGCAGTGAAGAGGGGGTCTACGAGCAGTACTTC

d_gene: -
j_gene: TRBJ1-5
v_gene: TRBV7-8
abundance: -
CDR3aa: CASSHFPGSRFSNQPQHF
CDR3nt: TGTGCCAGCAGCCATTTCCCCGGGTCGAGATTTAGCAATCAGCCCCAGCATTTT

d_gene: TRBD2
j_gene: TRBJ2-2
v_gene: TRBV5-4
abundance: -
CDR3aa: CASSLPQGGRADGELFF
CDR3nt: TGTGCCAGCAGCTTGCCCCAGGGCGGGAGGGCCGACGGGGAGCTGTTTTTT

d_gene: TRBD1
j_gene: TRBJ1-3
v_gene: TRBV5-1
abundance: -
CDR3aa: CASSLGQVGNTIYF
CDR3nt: TGCGCCAGCAGCCTGGGACAGGTTGGAAACACCATATATTTT

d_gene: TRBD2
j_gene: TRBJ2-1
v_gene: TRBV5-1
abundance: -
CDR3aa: CASSLAGGSGSREQFF
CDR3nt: TGCGCCAGCAGCTTGGCCGGTGGTAGCGGGAGTAGAGAGCAGTTCTTC

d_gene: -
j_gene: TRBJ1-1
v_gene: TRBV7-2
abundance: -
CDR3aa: CASSSQENTEAFF
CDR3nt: TGTGCCAGCAGCTCACAGGAGAACACTGAAGCTTTCTTT

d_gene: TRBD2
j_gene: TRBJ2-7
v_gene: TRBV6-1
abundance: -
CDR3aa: CASSGRLAGASYEQYF
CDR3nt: TGTGCCAGCAGTGGGAGACTAGCGGGGGCCTCCTACGAGCAGTACTTC

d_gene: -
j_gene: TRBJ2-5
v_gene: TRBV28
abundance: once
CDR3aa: CASWRGLWEETQYF
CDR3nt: TGTGCCAGTTGGAGGGGGCTTTGGGAAGAGACCCAGTACTTC

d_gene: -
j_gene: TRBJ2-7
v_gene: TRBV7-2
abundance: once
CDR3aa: CASSLAAAGRSYEQYF
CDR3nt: TGTGCCAGCAGCTTAGCGGCGGCGGGCAGATCCTACGAGCAGTACTTC

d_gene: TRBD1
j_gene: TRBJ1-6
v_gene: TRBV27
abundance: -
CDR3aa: CASSEQGALYNSPLHF
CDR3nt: TGTGCCAGCAGTGAACAGGGGGCTCTCTATAATTCACCCCTCCACTTT

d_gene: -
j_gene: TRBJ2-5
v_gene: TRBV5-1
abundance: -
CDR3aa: CASSWGDSPIGTQYF
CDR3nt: TGCGCCAGCAGCTGGGGGGACTCTCCCATAGGGACCCAGTACTTC

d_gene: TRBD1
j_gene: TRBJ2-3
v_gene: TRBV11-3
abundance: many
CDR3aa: CASSLAPTGGKDTQYF
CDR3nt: TGTGCCAGCAGCTTAGCCCCGACAGGGGGCAAGGATACGCAGTATTTT

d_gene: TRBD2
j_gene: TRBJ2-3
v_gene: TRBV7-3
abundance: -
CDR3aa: CASSLLGLAVSTDTQYF
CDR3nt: TGTGCCAGCAGCTTATTAGGACTAGCGGTTAGCACAGATACGCAGTATTTT

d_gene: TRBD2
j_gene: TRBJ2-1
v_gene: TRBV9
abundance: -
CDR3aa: CASSALAGGYNEQFF
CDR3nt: TGTGCCAGCAGCGCTCTAGCGGGAGGCTACAATGAGCAGTTCTTC

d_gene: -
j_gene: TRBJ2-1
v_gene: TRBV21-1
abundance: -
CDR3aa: CASSLKSGPSSYNEQFF
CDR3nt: TGTGCCAGCAGCCTTAAAAGCGGTCCCAGCTCCTACAATGAGCAGTTCTTC

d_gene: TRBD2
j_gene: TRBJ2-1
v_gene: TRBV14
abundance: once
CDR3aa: CASSQSGGNIYNEQFF
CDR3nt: TGTGCCAGCAGCCAAAGCGGGGGCAATATCTACAATGAGCAGTTCTTC

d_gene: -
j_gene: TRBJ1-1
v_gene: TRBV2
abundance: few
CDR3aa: CASRSGTEAFF
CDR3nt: TGTGCCAGCAGGTCAGGCACTGAAGCTTTCTTT

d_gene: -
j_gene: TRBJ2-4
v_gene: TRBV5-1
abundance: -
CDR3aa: CASSQGTGTSKNIQYF
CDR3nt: TGCGCCAGCAGCCAGGGTACCGGGACAAGCAAAAACATTCAGTACTTC

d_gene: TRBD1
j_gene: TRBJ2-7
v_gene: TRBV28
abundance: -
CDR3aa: CASSTPGTGKAYEQYF
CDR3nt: TGTGCCAGCAGTACCCCCGGGACAGGTAAAGCCTACGAGCAGTACTTC

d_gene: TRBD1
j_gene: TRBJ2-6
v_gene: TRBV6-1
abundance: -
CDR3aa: CASQGTGANGLTF
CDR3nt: TGTGCCAGCCAGGGTACAGGGGCCAACGGCTTGACTTTC

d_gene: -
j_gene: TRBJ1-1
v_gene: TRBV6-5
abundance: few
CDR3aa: CASQTREVTEAFF
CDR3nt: TGTGCCAGTCAAACACGGGAGGTCACTGAAGCTTTCTTT

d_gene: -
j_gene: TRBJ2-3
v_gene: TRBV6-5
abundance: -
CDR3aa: CASTSRGTDTQYF
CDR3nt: TGTGCCAGCACTAGCCGTGGCACAGATACGCAGTATTTT

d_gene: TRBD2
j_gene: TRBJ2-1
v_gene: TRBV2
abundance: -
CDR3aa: CASTLAGGPGNEQFF
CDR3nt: TGTGCCAGCACCCTAGCGGGAGGGCCGGGTAATGAGCAGTTCTTC

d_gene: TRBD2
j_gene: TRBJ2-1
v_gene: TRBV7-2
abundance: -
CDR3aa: CASSLTREGYNEQFF
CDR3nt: TGTGCCAGCAGCTTAACGCGGGAGGGCTACAATGAGCAGTTCTTC

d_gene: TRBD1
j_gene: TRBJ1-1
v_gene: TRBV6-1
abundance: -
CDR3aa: CASCNRGGNTEAFF
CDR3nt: TGTGCCAGCTGCAACAGGGGCGGAAACACTGAAGCTTTCTTT

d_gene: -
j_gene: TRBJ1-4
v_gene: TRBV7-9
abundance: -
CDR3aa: CASSLRTDNEKLFF
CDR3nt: TGTGCCAGCAGCTTAAGGACAGACAATGAAAAACTGTTTTTT

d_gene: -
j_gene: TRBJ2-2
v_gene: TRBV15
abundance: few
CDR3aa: CATSRDVGGRRDTGELFF
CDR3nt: TGTGCCACCAGCAGAGATGTAGGAGGAAGGCGAGACACCGGGGAGCTGTTTTTT

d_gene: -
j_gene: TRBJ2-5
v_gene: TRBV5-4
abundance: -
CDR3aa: CASSPGLRGETQYF
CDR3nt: TGTGCCAGCAGCCCGGGACTCCGGGGAGAGACCCAGTACTTC

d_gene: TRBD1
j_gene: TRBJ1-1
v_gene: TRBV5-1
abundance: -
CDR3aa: CASSLGQGALGTEAFF
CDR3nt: TGCGCCAGCAGCTTGGGCCAGGGGGCTCTAGGCACTGAAGCTTTCTTT

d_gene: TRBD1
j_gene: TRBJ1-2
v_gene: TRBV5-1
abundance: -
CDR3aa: CASSQTGDYGYTF
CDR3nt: TGCGCCAGCAGTCAAACAGGGGACTATGGCTACACCTTC

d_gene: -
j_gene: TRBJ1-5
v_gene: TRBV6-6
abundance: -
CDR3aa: CASSYGAPNQPQHF
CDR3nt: TGTGCCAGCAGTTACGGGGCACCTAATCAGCCCCAGCATTTT

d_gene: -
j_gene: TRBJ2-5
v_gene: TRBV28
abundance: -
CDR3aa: CASSSSGETQYF
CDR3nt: TGTGCCAGCAGTTCCTCAGGGGAGACCCAGTACTTC

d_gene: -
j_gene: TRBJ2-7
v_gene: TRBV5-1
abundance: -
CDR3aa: CASSFRGLDTYEQYF
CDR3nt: TGCGCCAGCAGCTTTCGAGGACTTGATACCTACGAGCAGTACTTC

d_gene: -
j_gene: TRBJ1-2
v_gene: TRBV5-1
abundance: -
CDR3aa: CASSLDRVGGGYTF
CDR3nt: TGCGCCAGCAGCTTGGACAGGGTCGGAGGTGGCTACACCTTC

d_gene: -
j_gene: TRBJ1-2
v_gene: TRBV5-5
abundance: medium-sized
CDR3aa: CASSPGLGLDYGYTF
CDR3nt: TGTGCCAGCAGCCCCGGACTGGGACTTGACTATGGCTACACCTTC

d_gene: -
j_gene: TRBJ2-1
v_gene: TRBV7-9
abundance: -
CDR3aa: CASSRHFFEQFF
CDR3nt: TGTGCCAGCAGCCGTCACTTTTTTGAGCAGTTCTTC

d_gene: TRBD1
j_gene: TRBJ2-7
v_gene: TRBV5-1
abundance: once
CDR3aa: CASSPRTGGSYEQYF
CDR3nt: TGCGCCAGCAGCCCCCGGACAGGGGGTTCCTACGAGCAGTACTTC

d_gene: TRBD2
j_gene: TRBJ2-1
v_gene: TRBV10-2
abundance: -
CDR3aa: CASSPGTSGLNEQFF
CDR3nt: TGCGCCAGCAGCCCCGGGACTAGCGGACTCAATGAGCAGTTCTTC

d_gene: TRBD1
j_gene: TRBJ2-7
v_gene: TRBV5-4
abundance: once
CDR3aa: CASSSGTGGDYEQYF
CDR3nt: TGTGCCAGCAGCTCCGGGACAGGGGGGGACTACGAGCAGTACTTC

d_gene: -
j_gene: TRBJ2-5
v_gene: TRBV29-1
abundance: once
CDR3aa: CSVEGQPQYF
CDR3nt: TGCAGCGTTGAGGGCCAACCCCAGTACTTC

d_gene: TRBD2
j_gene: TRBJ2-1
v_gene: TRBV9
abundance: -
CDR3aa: CASSVAAEGRLAVTYNEQFF
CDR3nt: TGTGCCAGCAGCGTAGCAGCAGAGGGCCGACTAGCGGTAACCTACAATGAGCAGTTCTTC

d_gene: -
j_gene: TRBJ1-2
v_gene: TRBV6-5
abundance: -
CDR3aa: CASRSGIGYGYTF
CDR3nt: TGTGCCAGCAGATCGGGGATAGGGTATGGCTACACCTTC

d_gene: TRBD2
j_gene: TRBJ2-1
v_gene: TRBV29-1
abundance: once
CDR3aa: CSVLRTSGSDEQFF
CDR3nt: TGCAGCGTGCTCCGGACTAGCGGGAGTGATGAGCAGTTCTTC